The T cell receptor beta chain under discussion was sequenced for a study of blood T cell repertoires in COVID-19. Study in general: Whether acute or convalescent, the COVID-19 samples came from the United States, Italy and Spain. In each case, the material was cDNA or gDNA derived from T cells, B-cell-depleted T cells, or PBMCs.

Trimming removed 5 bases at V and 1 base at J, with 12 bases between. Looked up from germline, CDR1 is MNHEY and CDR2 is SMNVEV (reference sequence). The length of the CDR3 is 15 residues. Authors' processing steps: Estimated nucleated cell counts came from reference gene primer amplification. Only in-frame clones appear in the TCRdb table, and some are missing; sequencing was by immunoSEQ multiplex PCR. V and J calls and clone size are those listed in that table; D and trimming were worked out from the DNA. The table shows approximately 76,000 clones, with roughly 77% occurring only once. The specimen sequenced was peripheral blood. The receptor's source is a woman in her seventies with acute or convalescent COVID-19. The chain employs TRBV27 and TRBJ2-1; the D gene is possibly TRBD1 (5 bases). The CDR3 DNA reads TGTGCCAGCAGTCCAGACAGAAAGTCCTACAATGAGCAGTTCTTC. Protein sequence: CASSPDRKSYNEQFF.